This TCR beta chain was recorded in a study of CD8+ T cells in alopecia areata. As for the study in general: Tofacitinib administration persisted for 6 to 18 months, succeeded by 6 months off drug.

RNA extraction was followed by reverse transcription into cDNA, which acted as the sequencing template. Sequencing was performed with immunoSEQ multiplex PCR; in TCRdb, only in-frame clones are kept and a portion is missing. The sample yields 250,000 or so clones, approximately 61% seen once. This clone was picked up one time. Germline assignment: CDR1 LNHDA and CDR2 SQIVND (reference sequence). The length of the CDR3 is 17 residues. Between the trimmed V and J ends, which lost 0 bases and 0 bases, there was a span of 9 bases. The investigators collected lesional scalp punch biopsies and peripheral blood from alopecia areata patients. Sorted out of PBMCs were CD4+ T cells and CD8+ T cells.

The chain couples TRBV19 to TRBJ2-6; D gene unclear. This specimen consisted of CD4+ T cells sorted from blood, obtained at week 0. The sequence was collected from a human donor with alopecia areata. The CDR3 reads CASSIEWGSSGANVLTF. The CDR3 region has the DNA TGTGCCAGTAGTATAGAATGGGGAAGCTCTGGGGCCAACGTCCTGACTTTC.